The clone carrying this TCR beta chain occurred once. Germline CDR1 is SGDLS and CDR2 is YYNGEE. Trimming took 3 bases from V and 1 from J; bases not matched to a gene: 3. There are 15 residues in the CDR3. In the original processing: Researchers report that nucleated cell counts were estimated from reference gene primer amplification. Here immunoSEQ multiplex PCR was the method, and the copy in TCRdb shows in-frame clones only, minus some. The V and J calls and clone size are taken from that table; D and trimming were inferred from the DNA. The sample shows tens of thousands of clones, over 75% of them seen only once. The data derive from a study of blood T cell repertoires in COVID-19. Study at large: Researchers got acute and convalescent COVID-19 samples from the United States, Italy and Spain. T cells, B-cell-depleted T cells, or PBMCs provided the cDNA or gDNA that served as material.

The chain has TRBV9 and TRBJ2-1; 8 bases map to TRBD1. This receptor was taken from a woman aged 55-70 years with active COVID-19. Sequenced material: peripheral blood. CDR3 bases: TGTGCCAGCAGCGCAAGACAGGGGTCCTACAATGAGCAGTTCTTC. Its protein is CASSARQGSYNEQFF.